This is a list of T cell receptor beta chains from one sample in a study of T cell responses to AZD1222 COVID-19 vaccine. Assay: immunoSEQ multiplex PCR; the TCRdb copy retains only in-frame clones and omits some. Of some 78,000 clones listed, 83% are singletons. Specimen: peripheral blood, collected 28 days after the second AZD1222 dose. These receptors all stem from an adult who received the AZD1222 COVID-19 vaccine. The CDR3 runs from the conserved cysteine through the conserved F or W. Fields, in order: clone size, V gene, J gene, CDR3 length, D gene, CDR3 DNA, CDR3 protein. The D gene is left open where the match is weak. Clone size, where shown, is once, few, many, or a class for clones that have expanded.

>.|TRBV7-2|TRBJ2-7|11|.
TGTGCCAACCCTATCTCCTACGAGCAGTACTTC
CANPISYEQYF
>few|TRBV7-9|TRBJ1-5|13|.
TGTGCCAGCAGCTTTACAGGTCTTCAGCCCCAGCATTTT
CASSFTGLQPQHF
>few|TRBV4-2|TRBJ2-5|17|TRBD1
TGTGCCAGCAGCCAAGAGGTAGGGACAGGGGAGGAAGAGACCCAGTACTTC
CASSQEVGTGEEETQYF
>.|TRBV12-3/TRBV12-4|TRBJ2-3|12|.
TGTGCCAGCAGTTTGGGAGGCGATACGCAGTATTTT
CASSLGGDTQYF
>once|TRBV7-6|TRBJ2-2|13|.
TGTGCCAGCAGGCCTGTGAACACCGGGGAGCTGTTTTTT
CASRPVNTGELFF
>.|TRBV27|TRBJ1-1|14|.
TGTGCCAGCCGAAGAGTGGAACTAGGCACTGAAGCTTTCTTT
CASRRVELGTEAFF
>.|TRBV15|TRBJ1-6|14|.
TGTGCCACCAGCCCCCGACAGAGAAATTCACCCCTCCACTTT
CATSPRQRNSPLHF
>.|TRBV19|TRBJ2-5|14|.
TGTGCCAGTAGTATTCAGGGCGGGGACGAGACCCAGTACTTC
CASSIQGGDETQYF
>.|TRBV28|TRBJ1-6|15|.
TGTGCCAGCAGTTTACCGAGCTCCTATAATTCACCCCTCCACTTT
CASSLPSSYNSPLHF
>.|TRBV27|TRBJ1-2|16|.
TGTGCCAGCAGTTCGCCCACCCAGGGGACCGGCTATGGCTACACCTTC
CASSSPTQGTGYGYTF